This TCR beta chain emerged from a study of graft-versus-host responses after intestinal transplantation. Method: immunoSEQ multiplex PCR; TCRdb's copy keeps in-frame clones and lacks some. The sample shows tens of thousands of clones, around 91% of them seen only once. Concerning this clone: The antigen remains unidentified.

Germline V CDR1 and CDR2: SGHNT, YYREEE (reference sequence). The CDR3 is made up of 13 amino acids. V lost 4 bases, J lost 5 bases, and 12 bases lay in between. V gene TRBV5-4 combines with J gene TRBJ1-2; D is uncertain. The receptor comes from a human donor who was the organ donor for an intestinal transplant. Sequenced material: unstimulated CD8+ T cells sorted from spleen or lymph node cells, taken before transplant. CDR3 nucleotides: TGTGCCAGCAGCCTGACAATTCTTTATGGCTACACCTTC. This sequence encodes CASSLTILYGYTF.